These T cell receptor beta chains were read from a single sample in a study of Graves' ophthalmopathy and Graves' hyperthyroidism. Via MiXCR, TCRdb re-called the multiplex PCR reads, giving one row per CDR3 protein. The repertoire holds 300,000 or so distinct CDR3 sequences, with under 20% as singletons. Sequenced sample: peripheral blood. The source is an adult man with Graves' ophthalmopathy. CDR3s leave out the opening cysteine and the closing phenylalanine or tryptophan. Each record gives: V gene, J gene, D gene, CDR3 protein. A D gene is named only where the DNA matches it firmly.

>TRBV29-1|TRBJ2-5|NA
STQRGGAKETQY
>TRBV12-3/TRBV12-4|TRBJ2-5|TRBD2
ASSPRLAGEPGETQY
>TRBV7-2|TRBJ2-2|NA
ASSMGPGTGELF
>TRBV7-2|TRBJ2-5|NA
ASSLAARAGRQETQY
>TRBV6-1|TRBJ1-5|NA
ASSESEYQPQH
>TRBV4-1|TRBJ2-2|TRBD1
ASSQDPGGVNTGELF
>TRBV6-2/TRBV6-3|TRBJ1-1|TRBD1
ASSYSGQGASMALNTEAF
>TRBV12-3/TRBV12-4|TRBJ1-5|NA
ASSSQGQPQH
>TRBV6-1|TRBJ1-5|NA
ASSERGPAGQPQH
>TRBV29-1|TRBJ2-7|TRBD1
SVVGQAYEQY
>TRBV18|TRBJ2-2|TRBD2
ASSPLPQGGGKNTGELF
>TRBV6-2/TRBV6-3|TRBJ2-2|NA
ASKKVTTGELF
>TRBV6-1|TRBJ1-5|NA
ASSGTSRRGISNQPQH
>TRBV20-1|TRBJ1-1|TRBD1
SAEDRVGLNTEAF
>TRBV19|TRBJ1-5|NA
ASSIGFGQQPFVDSNQPQH
>TRBV12-3/TRBV12-4|TRBJ1-2|NA
ASSLAQGGSTHYGYT
>TRBV12-3/TRBV12-4|TRBJ1-2|NA
ASSLAVGGGDHYGYT
>TRBV7-4|TRBJ2-7|NA
ASSTGTESSYEQY
>TRBV6-2/TRBV6-3|TRBJ2-5|TRBD1
ASSGGTGWETQY
>TRBV7-6|TRBJ2-5|TRBD2
ASSSIGGDATPGTQY
>TRBV6-2/TRBV6-3|TRBJ2-7|TRBD1
ASRRLRDSSYEQY
>TRBV29-1|TRBJ2-5|NA
SVGSVGQETQY
>TRBV20-1|TRBJ2-7|TRBD1
SARTGTGTYEQY
>TRBV30|TRBJ1-1|TRBD1
AWSDKQGAVGNTEAF
>TRBV12-3/TRBV12-4|TRBJ1-2|NA
ASSPPPYGYT
>TRBV7-2|TRBJ2-7|NA
ASSPTPSGEQY
>TRBV11-2|TRBJ1-2|NA
ASSLLGVDYT
>TRBV6-1|TRBJ2-7|NA
ASRPLPPGSYEQY
>TRBV6-2/TRBV6-3|TRBJ2-5|NA
ASSYLAEARETQY
>TRBV20-1|TRBJ2-2|NA
SAEDSSNTGELF
>TRBV6-5|TRBJ1-1|TRBD1
ASSRDRSNTEAF
>TRBV27|TRBJ1-1|NA
ASSSWDKATEAF
>TRBV30|TRBJ2-2|TRBD2
ALKGGGDTGELF
>TRBV10-3|TRBJ1-1|NA
AISPGQDTEAF
>TRBV6-1|TRBJ1-5|NA
ASSENWGVSNQPQH
>TRBV6-1|TRBJ1-1|TRBD1
ASSADRGDTEAF
>TRBV4-1|TRBJ1-3|TRBD1
ASSQFRTGGIFAGNTIY